The 22 T cell receptor beta chains in this list originate from one sample, sequenced in a study of cytomegalovirus exposure and HLA in healthy donors. PCR used 60 Vbeta primers and 13 Jbeta primers. Generated by immunoSEQ multiplex PCR, the TCRdb table keeps only in-frame clones and is missing some. The table has about 150,000 clones, roughly 80% seen once. The specimen sequenced was PBMCs. Source of these receptors: a woman in her thirties or forties in good health and CMV-seronegative.

As to this clone: A read error may produce the germline difference seen at one junction end. The chain employs TRBV7-9 and TRBJ2-7; the D gene is possibly TRBD2 (7 bases). In germline, CDR1 is SEHNR, CDR2 FQNEAQ (reference sequence). There are 16 residues in the CDR3. In nucleotides, the CDR3 is TGTTCCAGCAGCTCCGCGGGGACTACCCCCAGGGGCGAGCAGTACTTC. This gives the protein CSSSSAGTTPRGEQYF. The full variable domain, its missing parts supplied by reference TRBV7-9 and TRBJ2-7, is DTGVSQNPRHKITKRGQNVTFRCDPISEHNRLYWYRQTLGQGPEFLTYFQNEAQLEKSRLLSDRFSAERPKGSFSTLEIQRTEQGDSAMYLCSSSSAGTTPRGEQYFGPGTRLTVT.

V and J are TRBV11-2 and TRBJ1-1; no definite D call. The germline V gene encodes CDR1 SGHAT and CDR2 FQNNGV. V lost 0 bases to trimming and J lost 5 bases, with 7 bases between them. The CDR3 sequence is 13 residues long. The CDR3 coding sequence is TGTGCCAGCAGCTTAGAAGCTTGGACTGAAGCTTTCTTT. Translating it yields CASSLEAWTEAFF.

With respect to this clone: A read error may account for a junction end that differs from germline. The rearrangement links TRBV5-1 to TRBJ2-3; D is perhaps TRBD1 (5 bases). Germline V gives CDR1 SGHRS, CDR2 YFSETQ. The CDR3 sequence is 12 residues long. The CDR3 DNA sequence: TGCGCCAGCAGCCGTGGTGACAGTCCAATAGTCTTT. This gives the protein CASSRGDSPIVF.

The chain joins TRBV20-1 to TRBJ2-1, with D possibly being TRBD2 (5 bases). The CDR3 sequence is 10 residues long. Trimming took off 5 bases at V and 10 bases at J, with 9 bases between the two ends. CDR1 and CDR2 (germline): DFQATT, SNEGSKA (reference sequence). CDR3 nucleotide sequence: TGCAGTGCTGACCAGCGGGAGCAGTTCTTC. It yields the protein CSADQREQFF.

This clone was seen a handful of times. The chain has TRBV5-1 and TRBJ2-7, with D possibly TRBD2 on 6 matching bases. Trimming stripped 0 bases from V and 6 bases from J, with 16 bases between. Germline loops: CDR1 SGHRS, CDR2 YFSETQ. There are 15 residues in the CDR3. CDR3 in amino acids: CASSLGRDVGSEQYF. In DNA form, the CDR3 reads TGCGCCAGCAGCTTGGGGAGGGACGTTGGGAGCGAGCAGTACTTC.

The rearrangement links TRBV5-1 to TRBJ1-1; 7 bases map to TRBD1. Unmatched junction bases numbered 8, after V lost 2 bases and J lost 4 bases. Germline V gene lookup returns CDR1 SGHRS and CDR2 YFSETQ. This CDR3 spans 15 amino acids. The CDR3 coding sequence is TGCGCCAGCAGCTTACCGAGGACAGGCTTCACTGAAGCTTTCTTT. Its translation is CASSLPRTGFTEAFF. Full variable domain (rest looked up from reference TRBV5-1 and TRBJ1-1): KAGVTQTPRYLIKTRGQQVTLSCSPISGHRSVSWYQQTPGQGLQFLFEYFSETQRNKGNFPGRFSGRQFSNSRSEMNVSTLELGDSALYLCASSLPRTGFTEAFFGQGTRLTVV.

The genes are TRBV4-1 and TRBJ2-5, with 8 bases lining up with TRBD2. Germline V gene sequence: CDR1 MGHRA, CDR2 YSYEKL. V dropped 4 bases and J dropped 1; count of bases not matched to a gene: 2. CDR3 length equals 14 residues. The CDR3 reads CASSPGLAQETQYF. The CDR3 bases are TGCGCCAGCAGCCCCGGACTAGCCCAAGAGACCCAGTACTTC.

The chain links TRBV19 to TRBJ2-5; D gene unclear. The J call may be wrong; the DNA end is better matched by TRBJ2-7. The CDR3 is made up of 13 amino acids. In germline, CDR1 is LNHDA, CDR2 SQIVND (reference sequence). The CDR3 spells CASSIDPSYEQYF. The CDR3 DNA sequence: TGTGCCAGTAGTATAGATCCAAGCTACGAGCAGTACTTC.

The V call is TRBV18, the J call TRBJ1-4; 9 nucleotides align to TRBD1. Germline V gene lookup returns CDR1 KGHSH and CDR2 LQKENI. This CDR3 comprises 14 residues. With 5 bases clipped from V and 6 bases from J, the junction kept 4 bases outside the gene matches. The DNA for the CDR3 is TGTGCCAGCTCAAAGGGACAGGGTCATGAAAAACTGTTTTTT. It encodes CASSKGQGHEKLFF.

V is TRBV28 and J is TRBJ1-2, with 7 bases fitting TRBD1. Germline CDR1 and CDR2: MDHEN and SYDVKM. Trimming took 6 bases from V and 2 from J; bases not matched to a gene: 9. CDR3 length equals 15 residues. This CDR3 is CASRSIGGGNYGYTF. In nucleotides, the CDR3 is TGTGCCAGCAGGTCAATAGGGGGCGGGAACTATGGCTACACCTTC.

The rearrangement links TRBV6-1 to TRBJ2-3, with TRBD1 identical over 10 bases. The CDR3 consists of 18 residues. With 4 bases clipped from V and 6 bases from J, the junction kept 16 bases outside the gene matches. Germline values: CDR1 MNHNS, CDR2 SASEGT. CDR3 nucleotide sequence: TGTGCCAGCAGTGGGGACAGGGGTAGTATTGTCATTGCGGATACGCAGTATTTT. Its translation is CASSGDRGSIVIADTQYF.

This clone showed up just once. The chain carries TRBV7-2 and TRBJ1-2, with a tentative D call TRBD1 (5 bases). V lost 2 bases and J lost 1, with 17 bases in between. The CDR3 has 17 residues. Germline CDR1 SGHTA, CDR2 FQGNSA. CDR3 nucleotide sequence: TGTGCCAGCAGCTTATTGACGACAGTCCCCTATAACTATGGCTACACCTTC. Residues: CASSLLTTVPYNYGYTF.

The V and J genes are TRBV28 and TRBJ2-7; TRBD2 aligns across 12 bases. The CDR3 totals 15 residues. Germline assignment: CDR1 MDHEN and CDR2 SYDVKM. V gave up 6 bases and J gave up 3 bases; unmatched junction bases: 6. The CDR3 here is CASRPGLAGVYEQYF. The CDR3 coding sequence is TGTGCCAGCAGACCGGGACTAGCGGGCGTCTACGAGCAGTACTTC.

The chain joins TRBV5-6 to TRBJ2-1, with D maybe TRBD2 (6 bases). The V end lost 3 bases, the J end lost 8 bases, and 9 bases lay between the germline ends. The length of the CDR3 is 12 residues. Germline CDR1 is SGHDT and CDR2 is YYEEEE. CDR3 bases: TGTGCCAGCAGCTATAGCGGATATGAGCAGTTCTTC. Translating it yields CASSYSGYEQFF. Drawing the rest from reference TRBV5-6 and TRBJ2-1, the complete variable domain is DAGVTQSPTHLIKTRGQQVTLRCSPKSGHDTVSWYQQALGQGPQFIFQYYEEEERQRGNFPDRFSGHQFPNYSSELNVNALLLGDSALYLCASSYSGYEQFFGPGTRLTVL.

CDR3 in DNA: TGTGCCAGCAGTGGGCACAGCAATCAGCCCCAGCATTTT. It translates to CASSGHSNQPQHF. The chain combines TRBV28 with TRBJ1-5, with D hard to call. The ends were cut back, 5 bases at V and 1 base at J, with 6 bases in the middle. CDR1 and CDR2 (germline): MDHEN, SYDVKM. This CDR3 comprises 13 residues.

The chain is built from TRBV27 and TRBJ2-2, with TRBD2 identical over 12 bases. Per germline, CDR1 MNHEY and CDR2 SMNVEV (reference sequence). The CDR3 sequence is 16 residues long. Losses at the gene ends were 0 bases for V and 4 bases for J; bases not matched to a gene: 0. The CDR3: CASSLSTSGSTGELFF. In nucleotides, the CDR3 is TGTGCCAGCAGTTTATCGACTAGCGGGAGCACCGGGGAGCTGTTTTTT.

V is TRBV15 and J is TRBJ2-5, with D uncertain. CDR1 is LNHNV, CDR2 YYDKDF, per germline (reference sequence). V dropped 5 bases and J dropped 5 bases, with 12 bases sitting between them. The CDR3 sequence is 13 residues long. CDR3 DNA sequence: TGTGCCACCAGCGTCCGCTTTCGGGAGACCCAGTACTTC. Its translation: CATSVRFRETQYF.

The chain couples TRBV7-9 to TRBJ1-6, with 8 positions matching TRBD1. The germline V gene has CDR1 SEHNR and CDR2 FQNEAQ (reference sequence). CDR3 length: 16 amino acids. J gave up 10 bases and V 6 bases, and 14 bases lay outside the gene matches. In DNA form, the CDR3 reads TGTGCCAGCAGTTCCTTCAGACAGGGGCGGTCCTCACCCCTCCACTTT. Its translation: CASSSFRQGRSSPLHF.

A single count supports this clone. Additional DNA sequences in this sample encode the identical CDR3. This chain joins TRBV5-1 and TRBJ1-6, with D perhaps matching TRBD1 (5 bases). The CDR3 loop spans 14 amino acids. Germline V gene sequence: CDR1 SGHRS, CDR2 YFSETQ. V was clipped by 2 bases and J by 5 bases, with 8 bases between them. The CDR3 loop is CASSLDSNNSPLHF. The CDR3 DNA is TGCGCCAGCAGCTTAGACAGCAATAATTCACCCCTCCACTTT. Complete variable domain (other parts from reference TRBV5-1 and TRBJ1-6): KAGVTQTPRYLIKTRGQQVTLSCSPISGHRSVSWYQQTPGQGLQFLFEYFSETQRNKGNFPGRFSGRQFSNSRSEMNVSTLELGDSALYLCASSLDSNNSPLHFGNGTRLTVT.

The chain couples TRBV28 to TRBJ1-4; 7 positions agree with TRBD1. Germline CDR1 is MDHEN and CDR2 is SYDVKM. The CDR3 runs to 15 residues. V gave up 4 bases and J gave up 5 bases; unmatched junction bases: 7. CDR3 DNA sequence: TGTGCCAGCAGTTATGGGGGACAGCCAAATGAAAAACTGTTTTTT. Protein sequence: CASSYGGQPNEKLFF.

The gene calls are TRBV4-2 and TRBJ2-2, with D maybe TRBD1 (5 bases). The CDR3 is 17 residues long. With 1 base removed from V and 2 bases from J, the gap between germline ends came to 14 bases. The germline gives CDR1 LGHNA, CDR2 YNFKEQ. The CDR3 bases are TGTGCCAGCAGCCAAGGGGGCCGCGCAAATAACACCGGGGAGCTGTTTTTT. Protein sequence: CASSQGGRANNTGELFF.

This clone is a singleton in its sample. The rearrangement links TRBV2 to TRBJ2-1, with 10 bases lining up with TRBD2. There are 13 residues in the CDR3. Per the germline V gene, CDR1 is SNHLY and CDR2 is FYNNEI. J gave up 15 bases and V 3 bases, and 8 bases lay outside the gene matches. The CDR3 DNA reads TGTGCCAGCAGTGAGATTAGCGGGGGGCCGCTGTTCTTC. Its protein product is CASSEISGGPLFF.